These 15 T cell receptor beta chains originate from one sample sequenced in a study of cytomegalovirus exposure and HLA in healthy donors. In the PCR, 60 Vbeta and 13 Jbeta primers were used. Sequenced by immunoSEQ multiplex PCR; TCRdb stores in-frame clones only, minus some. The sample carries around 210,000 clones, around 77% recorded once. The sample comprised PBMCs. The receptors stem from a woman aged 30 to 39 in good health and CMV-seronegative.

The chain recombines TRBV10-3 with TRBJ2-7; D possibly corresponds to TRBD2 (6 bases). V lost 6 bases to trimming and J lost 0 bases, with 15 bases between them. The CDR3 loop spans 15 amino acids. Germline CDR1 is ENHRY and CDR2 is SYGVKD. For the CDR3, the DNA is TGTGCCATCAGAGCCGGGACTGAGCTCTCCTACGAGCAGTACTTC. It specifies CAIRAGTELSYEQYF.

The chain employs TRBV30 and TRBJ2-1; TRBD2 is a possible D gene (7 bases). Germline CDR1 and CDR2: GTSNPN and SVGIG (reference sequence). The germline V and J ends were trimmed by 3 bases and 2 bases, with 20 bases remaining between them. This CDR3 has 17 residues. The CDR3 nucleotides read TGTGCCTGGAGACAAGGACTTGGGGGGGGCCCCTACAATGAGCAGTTCTTC. Protein product: CAWRQGLGGGPYNEQFF.

This clone has a handful of counts. The gene calls are TRBV25-1 and TRBJ2-7; D ambiguous. V lost 6 bases and J 9 bases, leaving 15 bases between the germline ends. This CDR3 contains 12 residues. Looked up from germline, CDR1 is MGHDK and CDR2 is SYGVNS. The CDR3 sequence: CASRYPTARQYF. CDR3 DNA sequence: TGTGCCAGCAGATATCCGACTGCCAGGCAGTACTTC.

The chain has TRBV19 and TRBJ1-1; 8 nucleotides agree with TRBD1. Trimming cost V 7 bases and J 3 bases; bases outside gene matches: 7. The CDR3 sequence is 14 residues long. Germline V gene lookup returns CDR1 LNHDA and CDR2 SQIVND (reference sequence). The CDR3 loop reads CASINNRGDTEAFF. The CDR3 DNA follows: TGTGCCAGTATTAACAACAGGGGGGACACTGAAGCTTTCTTT.

This clone has a handful of counts. The chain couples TRBV29-1 to TRBJ1-5; TRBD1 is a possible D gene (5 bases). CDR3 size: 13 residues. V shed 7 bases and J shed 3 bases, with 13 bases lying between them. Germline-derived CDR1 and CDR2 are SQVTM and ANQGSEA. CDR3 protein: CSAAAGVNQPQHF. Written as DNA, the CDR3 is TGCAGCGCCGCCGCGGGGGTCAATCAGCCCCAGCATTTT.

The chain joins TRBV5-6 to TRBJ2-7; D might be TRBD1 (6 bases). Trimming cost V 2 bases and J 5 bases, with 17 bases left between them. The CDR3 is 15 amino acids. Germline CDR1 is SGHDT and CDR2 is YYEEEE. The CDR3 loop reads CASSFLGARIDEQYF. DNA of the CDR3: TGTGCCAGCAGCTTTCTGGGGGCGCGAATCGACGAGCAGTACTTC.

The DNA for the CDR3 is TGTGCCAGCAGTTACTCGATTAAGGGACAGGGGGACCACACCTTC. Translation: CASSYSIKGQGDHTF. The chain has TRBV6-5 and TRBJ1-2; 11 bases fit TRBD1. J lost 12 bases, V lost 0 bases, and 9 bases had no gene match. This CDR3 is built from 15 residues. CDR1 and CDR2 (germline): MNHEY, SVGAGI.

The chain joins TRBV6-1 to TRBJ2-5, with 7 bases identical to TRBD1. CDR1 is MNHNS, CDR2 SASEGT, per germline. The CDR3 length is 14 residues. With 4 bases clipped from V and 1 base from J, the junction kept 3 bases outside the gene matches. In DNA form, the CDR3 reads TGTGCCAGCAGTGCCGGGGACAGCCAAGAGACCCAGTACTTC. Translated, it gives CASSAGDSQETQYF.

CDR3 protein: CASRNATGTIGQETQYF. Written as DNA, the CDR3 is TGCGCCAGCAGGAATGCTACCGGGACAATAGGCCAAGAGACCCAGTACTTC. The V call is TRBV5-1, the J call TRBJ2-5, with D possibly matching TRBD1 (6 bases). CDR1 is SGHRS and CDR2 is YFSETQ in the germline V gene. The CDR3 is 17 residues long. With 5 bases removed from V and 1 base from J, the gap between germline ends came to 21 bases.

The rearrangement joins TRBV27 to TRBJ1-2; 9 nucleotides align to TRBD1. CDR1 is MNHEY and CDR2 is SMNVEV in the germline V gene (reference sequence). The V gene end was trimmed by 2 bases and the J gene end by 2 bases; junction bases not matched to a gene: 6. The CDR3 is made up of 16 amino acids. The CDR3 nucleotides are TGTGCCAGCAGTTTAAGTCCCGGGACAGGGAACTATGGCTACACCTTC. This sequence encodes CASSLSPGTGNYGYTF.

The J gene is TRBJ2-3, the V gene TRBV28; D uncertain. V was pared by 6 bases and J by 2 bases, with 9 bases between. The CDR3 is made up of 13 amino acids. Per the germline V gene, CDR1 is MDHEN and CDR2 is SYDVKM. The DNA for the CDR3 is TGTGCCAGCAGGAGTGAGGTCACAGATACGCAGTATTTT. Translation gives CASRSEVTDTQYF.

The chain has TRBV13 and TRBJ1-1; D is perhaps TRBD1 (6 bases). Germline V gene sequence: CDR1 PRHDT, CDR2 FYEKMQ (reference sequence). CDR3 size: 15 residues. Trimming pared 5 bases from V and 5 bases from J, leaving 18 bases between. The CDR3 reads CASSNQGQGGTEAFF. CDR3 DNA: TGTGCCAGCAGCAACCAGGGGCAGGGTGGTACTGAAGCTTTCTTT.

The sample holds a few counts of this clone. The rearrangement links TRBV28 to TRBJ1-3; 9 bases match TRBD1. Per the germline V gene, CDR1 is MDHEN and CDR2 is SYDVKM. The CDR3 has 14 amino acids. Unmatched junction bases numbered 6, after V lost 8 bases and J lost 4 bases. CDR3 coding DNA: TGTGCCAGCGCGCCGGGACAGGGCGGAAACACCATATATTTT. Amino acids: CASAPGQGGNTIYF.

The chain recombines TRBV29-1 with TRBJ2-7; 8 nucleotides line up with TRBD1. The germline V gene has CDR1 SQVTM and CDR2 ANQGSEA. V lost 4 bases and J lost 6; bases outside the gene matches: 8. This CDR3 contains 13 residues. The CDR3 region has the DNA TGCAGCGTTGGTGCGGACAGGGTGGCCGAGCAGTACTTC. It translates to CSVGADRVAEQYF.

This clone was counted only a few times. The chain links TRBV7-2 to TRBJ2-7; 9 bases agree with TRBD1. V lost 2 bases to trimming and J lost 3 bases; unmatched junction nucleotides: 2. Germline values: CDR1 SGHTA, CDR2 FQGNSA. The CDR3 extends over 14 amino acids. The CDR3 nucleotides are TGTGCCAGCAGCTTATACAGGGGGCTCTACGAGCAGTACTTC. This sequence encodes CASSLYRGLYEQYF.